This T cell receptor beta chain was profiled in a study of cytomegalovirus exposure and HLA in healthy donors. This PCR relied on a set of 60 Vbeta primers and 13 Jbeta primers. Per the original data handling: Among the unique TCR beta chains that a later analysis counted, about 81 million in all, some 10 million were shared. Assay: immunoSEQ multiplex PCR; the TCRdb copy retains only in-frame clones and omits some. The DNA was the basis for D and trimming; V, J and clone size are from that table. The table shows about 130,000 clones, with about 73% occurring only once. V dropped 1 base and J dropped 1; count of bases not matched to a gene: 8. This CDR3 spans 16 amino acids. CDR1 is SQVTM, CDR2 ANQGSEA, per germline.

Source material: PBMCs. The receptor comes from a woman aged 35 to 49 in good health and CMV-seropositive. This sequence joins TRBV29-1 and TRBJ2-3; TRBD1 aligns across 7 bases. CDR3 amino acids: CSVEGMRGRGTDTQYF. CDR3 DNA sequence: TGCAGCGTTGAAGGGATGAGGGGGCGAGGCACAGATACGCAGTATTTT.